One sample yielded the 10 T cell receptor beta chains listed below, sequenced in a study of blood T cell repertoires in COVID-19. The table came from immunoSEQ multiplex PCR; TCRdb's copy has only in-frame clones and leaves some out. The table lists 100,000 to 150,000 clones, more than 85% of them singletons, with 18% in the top ten. Material: peripheral blood. The source of these receptors is a man aged 45 to 65 with active or convalescent COVID-19.

The chain has TRBV27 and TRBJ2-2, with TRBD1 identical over 12 bases. The CDR3 totals 18 residues. Germline loops: CDR1 MNHEY, CDR2 SMNVEV (reference sequence). The junction had 13 bases not matched to a gene; V was cut back by 7 bases and J by 4 bases. CDR3 loop: CASIDNPGQGARTGELFF. The CDR3 DNA follows: TGTGCCAGCATTGACAATCCGGGACAGGGGGCGCGCACCGGGGAGCTGTTTTTT.

The rearrangement joins TRBV6-4 to TRBJ1-4; D is perhaps TRBD1 (5 bases). This CDR3 is built from 16 residues. V lost 3 bases and J lost 0, with 11 bases in between. Germline V gene sequence: CDR1 MRHNA, CDR2 SNTAGT. The CDR3, as DNA: TGTGCCAGCAGTGATAACGACAGAACAACTAATGAAAAACTGTTTTTT. This gives the protein CASSDNDRTTNEKLFF.

This chain connects TRBV19 to TRBJ1-5; weak D call: TRBD1 (6 bases). Between the trimmed V and J ends, which lost 4 bases and 0 bases, there was a span of 13 bases. Germline V lookup: CDR1 LNHDA, CDR2 SQIVND (reference sequence). The length of the CDR3 is 16 residues. The CDR3 region is CASSRQDTYSNQPQHF. The CDR3, as DNA: TGTGCCAGTAGTAGACAGGACACCTATAGCAATCAGCCCCAGCATTTT.

The count of this clone is one. The V gene is TRBV27, the J gene TRBJ2-1; 13 positions agree with TRBD2. The ends lost 5 bases at V and 4 bases at J; junction bases unmatched: 5. The germline V gene has CDR1 MNHEY and CDR2 SMNVEV (reference sequence). The CDR3 length is 16 residues. The CDR3 loop is CASSLGLAGLYNEQFF. In nucleotides, the CDR3 is TGTGCCAGCAGTCTGGGACTAGCGGGGCTATACAATGAGCAGTTCTTC.

V is TRBV3-1 (or the pseudogene TRBV3-2) and J is TRBJ1-6, with TRBD1 matching over 7 bases. The germline gives CDR1 LGHDT, CDR2 YNNKEL (reference sequence). This CDR3 has 14 residues. Unmatched junction bases numbered 3, after V lost 4 bases and J lost 6 bases. CDR3 amino acids: CASSPGQLNSPLHF. In nucleotides, the CDR3 is TGTGCCAGCAGCCCGGGACAGCTTAATTCACCCCTCCACTTT.

The chain employs TRBV12-3 or TRBV12-4 and TRBJ1-1; D is unclear. The CDR3 spans 13 residues. Trimming shortened V by 7 bases and J by 6 bases, and 15 bases separated the two germline ends. CDR3 sequence (DNA): TGTGCCAGCATAACGGGGAATTTTGCTGAAGCTTTCTTT. This gives the protein CASITGNFAEAFF.

The CDR3 sequence: CASSRLEGSYEQYF. Written as DNA, the CDR3 is TGTGCCAGCAGCCGACTAGAAGGGTCCTACGAGCAGTACTTC. This rearrangement joins TRBV6-2 or TRBV6-3 to TRBJ2-7, with D possibly being TRBD2 (6 bases). The CDR3 length is 14 residues. Germline assignment: CDR1 MNHEY and CDR2 SVGEGT. V gave up 6 bases and J gave up 1 base, with 13 bases separating them.

This clone has a single count. The genes are TRBV14 and TRBJ1-2; D not certain. Trimming shortened V by 4 bases and J by 0 bases, and 6 bases separated the two germline ends. CDR1 is SGHDN and CDR2 is FVKESK in the germline V gene. The CDR3 loop spans 13 amino acids. CDR3 sequence: CASSRGTNYGYTF. DNA of the CDR3: TGTGCCAGCAGCCGTGGCACTAACTATGGCTACACCTTC.

This chain uses TRBV28 with TRBJ2-5; no definite D call. Germline lookup yields CDR1 MDHEN and CDR2 SYDVKM. Trimming took off 3 bases at V and 5 bases at J, with 7 bases between the two ends. This CDR3 region has 12 residues. CDR3 in DNA: TGTGCCAGCAGTTTGAATCGGGAGACCCAGTACTTC. Amino acid sequence: CASSLNRETQYF.

V usage is TRBV3-1 (or the pseudogene TRBV3-2) and J usage is TRBJ1-6; D is possibly TRBD1 (5 bases). V was shortened by 1 base and J by 9 bases, with 10 bases between the two germline ends. The CDR3 totals 14 residues. Germline V gives CDR1 LGHDT, CDR2 YNNKEL (reference sequence). CDR3 amino acids: CASSQVTGVSPLHF. Here the CDR3 DNA reads TGTGCCAGCAGCCAAGTAACAGGTGTTTCACCCCTCCACTTT.